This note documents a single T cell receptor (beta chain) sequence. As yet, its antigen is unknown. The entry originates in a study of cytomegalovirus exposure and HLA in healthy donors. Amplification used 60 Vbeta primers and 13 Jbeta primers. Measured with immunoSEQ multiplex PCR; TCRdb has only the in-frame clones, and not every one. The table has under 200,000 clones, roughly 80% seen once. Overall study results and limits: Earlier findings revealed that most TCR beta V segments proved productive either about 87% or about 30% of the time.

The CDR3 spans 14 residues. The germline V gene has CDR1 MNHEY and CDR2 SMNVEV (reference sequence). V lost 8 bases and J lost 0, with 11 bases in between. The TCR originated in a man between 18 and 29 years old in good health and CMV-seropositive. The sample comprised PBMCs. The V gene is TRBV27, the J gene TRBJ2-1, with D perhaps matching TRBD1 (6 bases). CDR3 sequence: CASQGTVSYNEQFF. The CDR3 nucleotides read TGTGCCAGCCAGGGGACGGTCTCCTACAATGAGCAGTTCTTC.